This passage covers 13 T cell receptor beta chains from one sample sequenced in a study of blood T cell repertoires in COVID-19 (dated by TCRdb to about 2020). The protocol used for the library was the immunoSEQ multiplex PCR assay. The table comes from immuneACCESS by way of TCRdb, which keeps in-frame sequences with V and J called. Part of the clones is missing from these tables; in studies checked, under half for an unresolved V gene and the rest for unknown reasons. This sample holds more than 200,000 clones; about 88% were observed only once. 0.72% of the sample goes to the ten largest clones. Sequenced: peripheral blood. All receptors derive from a man aged 35-49 years with acute or convalescent COVID-19.

This clone was recorded once. The gene calls are TRBV6-6 and TRBJ2-1, with a weak D call TRBD1 (9 bases). Trimming removed 6 bases at V and 16 bases at J, with 25 bases between. The length of the CDR3 is 14 residues. Germline lookup yields CDR1 MNHNY and CDR2 SVGAGI (reference sequence). CDR3 residues: CASSPGQGKREGFF. CDR3 sequence (DNA): TGTGCCAGCAGCCCGGGACAGGGTAAACGGGAGGGATTCTTC.

The rearrangement joins TRBV5-1 to TRBJ1-2, with D unresolved. CDR3 length equals 13 residues. Germline lookup yields CDR1 SGHRS and CDR2 YFSETQ. V lost 0 bases to trimming and J lost 1 base, with 4 bases between them. The CDR3 coding sequence is TGCGCCAGCAGCTTGGGACATAACTATGGCTACACCTTC. Translation: CASSLGHNYGYTF. Full variable domain (rest looked up from reference TRBV5-1 and TRBJ1-2): KAGVTQTPRYLIKTRGQQVTLSCSPISGHRSVSWYQQTPGQGLQFLFEYFSETQRNKGNFPGRFSGRQFSNSRSEMNVSTLELGDSALYLCASSLGHNYGYTFGSGTRLTVV.

The chain couples TRBV5-4 to TRBJ1-1; D perhaps matches TRBD1 (6 bases). Germline V gene lookup returns CDR1 SGHNT and CDR2 YYREEE (reference sequence). The CDR3 contains 13 residues. V lost 3 bases and J lost 6, with 12 bases in between. CDR3 sequence: CASSSARGPEAFF. The CDR3 DNA follows: TGTGCCAGCAGCTCAGCCAGGGGCCCTGAAGCTTTCTTT. Filled out from reference TRBV5-4 and TRBJ1-1, the complete variable domain reads ETGVTQSPTHLIKTRGQQVTLRCSSQSGHNTVSWYQQALGQGPQFIFQYYREEENGRGNFPPRFSGLQFPNYSSELNVNALELDDSALYLCASSSARGPEAFFGQGTRLTVV.

The V call is TRBV27, the J call TRBJ2-3; perhaps TRBD1 as D (6 bases). The V end lost 7 bases, the J end lost 4 bases, and 21 bases lay between the germline ends. Germline loops: CDR1 MNHEY, CDR2 SMNVEV (reference sequence). The CDR3 contains 16 residues. The CDR3 loop is CASKLDRSFSADTQYF. The CDR3 DNA reads TGTGCCAGCAAACTCGACAGGAGCTTCAGCGCAGATACGCAGTATTTT.

The V and J genes are TRBV5-8 and TRBJ1-4; D perhaps matches TRBD1 (5 bases). V was clipped by 0 bases and J by 0 bases, with 6 bases between them. The germline V gene encodes CDR1 SGHTS and CDR2 YDEGEE. The CDR3 loop spans 15 amino acids. The CDR3 DNA reads as TGTGCCAGCAGCTTGGTGACAGCAACTAATGAAAAACTGTTTTTT. Encoded protein: CASSLVTATNEKLFF.

Only a few counts were recorded for this clone. The CDR3 region has the DNA TGTGCCAGCAGCGTCAACAGGGGAACAGATACGCAGTATTTT. Its protein is CASSVNRGTDTQYF. This chain connects TRBV6-5 to TRBJ2-3, with TRBD1 matching over 7 bases. The CDR3 is 14 amino acids. Germline CDR1 reads MNHEY; CDR2 reads SVGAGI. With 6 bases clipped from V and 3 bases from J, the junction kept 6 bases outside the gene matches.

Note on this clone: This CDR3 is also generated by other DNA sequences in the sample. V gene TRBV6-5 combines with J gene TRBJ2-1, with D perhaps TRBD1 (5 bases). This CDR3 region has 15 residues. From germline, CDR1 is MNHEY and CDR2 SVGAGI. The V end was cut by 0 bases, the J end by 0 bases, with 6 bases between. CDR3 coding DNA: TGTGCCAGCAGTTACTCAGGGGACTCCTACAATGAGCAGTTCTTC. It is translated as CASSYSGDSYNEQFF.

The CDR3 reads CATSRDSSGNTIYF. The CDR3 nucleotides read TGTGCCACCAGCAGAGACAGCTCTGGAAACACCATATATTTT. The chain links TRBV15 to TRBJ1-3; no clear D. The germline CDR1 and CDR2 sequences are LNHNV and YYDKDF (reference sequence). The ends were cut back, 0 bases at V and 0 bases at J, with 3 bases in the middle. The CDR3 consists of 14 residues.

The chain carries TRBV19 and TRBJ1-3; perhaps TRBD1 as D (6 bases). The germline gives CDR1 LNHDA, CDR2 SQIVND (reference sequence). The CDR3 is made up of 15 amino acids. The germline V and J ends were trimmed by 5 bases and 0 bases, with 11 bases remaining between them. The CDR3 reads CASSPGHHSGNTIYF. In DNA form, the CDR3 reads TGTGCCAGTAGTCCGGGACACCACTCTGGAAACACCATATATTTT. Full variable domain (rest looked up from reference TRBV19 and TRBJ1-3): DGGITQSPKYLFRKEGQNVTLSCEQNLNHDAMYWYRQDPGQGLRLIYYSQIVNDFQKGDIAEGYSVSREKKESFPLTVTSAQKNPTAFYLCASSPGHHSGNTIYFGEGSWLTVV.

CDR3 nucleotides: TGTGCCAGCAGCCCTGCGGGCGGTGGAGGAGGACAGTTCTTC. Amino acids: CASSPAGGGGGQFF. The J gene is TRBJ2-1, the V gene TRBV11-2; possibly TRBD2 for D (5 bases). The germline gives CDR1 SGHAT, CDR2 FQNNGV. The CDR3 is 14 residues long. V gave up 5 bases and J gave up 13 bases, with 21 bases separating them.

This chain connects TRBV18 to TRBJ1-1; D not certain. The CDR3 totals 15 residues. Germline V gene data show CDR1 as KGHSH and CDR2 as LQKENI. V gave up 0 bases and J gave up 2 bases, with 10 bases separating them. The CDR3 region is CASSPPQTPNTEAFF. The CDR3 bases are TGTGCCAGCTCACCACCGCAGACACCTAACACTGAAGCTTTCTTT.

The chain employs TRBV7-2 and TRBJ2-1, with a weak D call TRBD2 (6 bases). The V end lost 8 bases, the J end lost 2 bases, and 16 bases lay between the germline ends. Germline assignment: CDR1 SGHTA and CDR2 FQGNSA. The CDR3 is 15 amino acids. The CDR3 bases are TGTGCCAGCGGGCTATGGGCGGGACCCTACAATGAGCAGTTCTTC. This sequence encodes CASGLWAGPYNEQFF. The complete variable domain, with remaining parts taken from reference TRBV7-2 and TRBJ2-1, reads GAGVSQSPSNKVTEKGKDVELRCDPISGHTALYWYRQSLGQGLEFLIYFQGNSAPDKSGLPSDRFSAERTGGSVSTLTIQRTQQEDSAVYLCASGLWAGPYNEQFFGPGTRLTVL.

The J gene is TRBJ2-2, the V gene TRBV19; weak D call: TRBD2 (7 bases). V lost 3 bases, J lost 2 bases, and 13 bases lay in between. The CDR3 is made up of 16 amino acids. CDR1 and CDR2 from the germline V gene are LNHDA and SQIVND (reference sequence). CDR3 coding DNA: TGTGCCAGTAGTATGGGGGCTAGCGGTAACACCGGGGAGCTGTTTTTT. Protein sequence: CASSMGASGNTGELFF.